The clone carrying this TCR beta chain was seen once. Antigen: not known. Within the sample, other DNA sequences also encode this same CDR3. The sample comes from a study of T cell responses to AZD1222 COVID-19 vaccine. The overall study: Pooling was applied to second doses at about 4 or about 12 weeks. Study outcomes and limitations: Donor demographics were predominantly white British with a female majority; clonal diversity may be underestimated. Across the whole spike, CD4 TCRs peaked at regions 160-218 and 743-854. No day 14 peak samples; only post-peak repertoires were characterized.

The CDR3 runs to 13 residues. Germline V gives CDR1 SGHRS, CDR2 YFSETQ. The junction had 4 bases not matched to a gene; V was cut back by 5 bases and J by 2 bases. Produced via immunoSEQ multiplex PCR; TCRdb's table is partial and in-frame only. Counted here are about 140,000 clones, roughly 90% occurring once; the ten biggest clones make up 4% to 5.5%. Source: peripheral blood, taken on day 0 of AZD1222 vaccination. This TCR derives from an adult in good health. J is TRBJ2-7 and V is TRBV5-1, with 7 bases that match TRBD1. DNA of the CDR3: TGCGCCAGCAGTTTAGACAGGGCCTACGAGCAGTACTTC. Protein: CASSLDRAYEQYF.